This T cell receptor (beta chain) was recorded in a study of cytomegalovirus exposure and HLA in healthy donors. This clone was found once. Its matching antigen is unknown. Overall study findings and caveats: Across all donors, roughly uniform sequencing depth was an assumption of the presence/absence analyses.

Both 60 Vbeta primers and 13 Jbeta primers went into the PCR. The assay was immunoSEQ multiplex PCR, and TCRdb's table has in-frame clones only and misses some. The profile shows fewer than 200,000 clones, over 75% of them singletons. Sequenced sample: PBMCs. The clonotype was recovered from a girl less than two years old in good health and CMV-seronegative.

The CDR3 DNA sequence: TGTGCCTGGAGGTTAGGACAGGGAGCGTTTGGCTACACCTTC. Encoded protein: CAWRLGQGAFGYTF. This chain links TRBV30 with TRBJ1-2; 8 nucleotides agree with TRBD1. V was clipped by 3 bases and J by 7 bases; unmatched bases: 10. Germline V gene data show CDR1 as GTSNPN and CDR2 as SVGIG (reference sequence). CDR3 length: 14 amino acids.